This T cell receptor (beta chain) was sequenced during a study of identical twins. About this clonotype: Its antigen is still unknown.

General study findings and limits: Out-of-frame alpha sequences common to twins exhibited a surplus of low generation probability. Invariant MAIT and iNKT cells may have partly biased zero-insertion analyses.

Each CDR3 protein gets one entry after TCRdb re-called the 5' RACE reads with MiXCR. The sample lists 690,000 or so distinct CDR3 sequences; approximately 6.1% were seen once. After removal of 3 bases from V and 6 bases from J, the junction contained 12 bases not matched to a gene. There are 15 residues in the CDR3. The germline CDR1 and CDR2 sequences are SGHRS and YFSETQ. This clonotype was obtained from a man younger than 35 in good health. Material: naive T cells sorted from blood. The V gene is TRBV5-1, the J gene TRBJ2-7, with 7 bases matching TRBD1. The CDR3 DNA reads as TGCGCCAGCAGCTCGGTTCAGGGGGTTTGGATCGAGCAGTACTTC. This codes for CASSSVQGVWIEQYF.